Listed below are T cell receptor beta chains from one sample, sequenced in a study of T cells expressing NK-cell markers. Reprocessing the 5' RACE reads, TCRdb reports a single entry for every CDR3 protein and omits DNA. The sample has 400,000 to 450,000 distinct CDR3 sequences. Source material: blood T cells: a sorted CD56 or NKG2C T cell subset, CD4+ or CD8+ T cells, or bulk PBMC T cells (not recorded which). These TCRs come from a woman between 18 and 70 years old in good health. Each CDR3 is given with its conserved first and last residue. The order of the fields is V gene, J gene, CDR3 protein.

TRBV19,TRBJ2-1,CASSMAGRSYNEQFF
TRBV19,TRBJ2-3,CASSIGGADTDTQYF
TRBV5-1,TRBJ2-3,CASSPRSPDTQYF
TRBV2,TRBJ2-3,CASGATSGVTDTQYF
TRBV20-1,TRBJ2-2,CRVELNTGELFF
TRBV4-3,TRBJ1-5,CASSQELGQANQPQHF
TRBV29-1,TRBJ2-3,CSVEVGTDTQYF
TRBV4-2,TRBJ2-1,CASSQVSSERYNEQFF
TRBV6-1,TRBJ1-5,CASRPDGGNQPQHF
TRBV29-1,TRBJ2-5,CSVDPSQETQYF
TRBV3-1,TRBJ2-5,CASSYASGATYHQETQYF
TRBV14,TRBJ2-5,CASSQGDRQTQYF
TRBV4-3,TRBJ1-2,CASSHPGWNYGYTF
TRBV25-1,TRBJ2-7,CASSEMDVSYEQYF
TRBV7-9,TRBJ2-5,CASSSYGQGPETQYF
TRBV3-1,TRBJ1-2,CASSYHFSTGADGYTF
TRBV18,TRBJ1-5,CASSPAGSSNQPQHF
TRBV21-1,TRBJ2-7,CASSRGQTMSISYEQYF
TRBV5-1,TRBJ1-1,CASSEGQLNTEAFF
TRBV4-2,TRBJ1-5,CASSPTGYSNQPQHF
TRBV7-2,TRBJ2-3,CASSLVGLGITDTQYF
TRBV4-3,TRBJ2-1,CASSQDLREGAYNEQFF
TRBV27,TRBJ2-7,CASSPIKISPTYEQYF
TRBV11-3,TRBJ2-3,CASSSRDGTDTQYF
TRBV6-5,TRBJ2-5,CASSTDWGRRAIQETQYF
TRBV7-3,TRBJ1-5,CASSPDRVGDQPQHF
TRBV18,TRBJ2-5,CASSHTSGRTETQYF
TRBV15,TRBJ2-2,CATRPGLRTGELFF
TRBV29-1,TRBJ1-1,CSTRGRSTEAFF
TRBV4-3,TRBJ2-2,CASSQGGGSGELFF
TRBV7-8,TRBJ1-4,CASRGTPAGNEKLFF
TRBV6-1,TRBJ1-2,CASSSLTAYGYTF
TRBV20-1,TRBJ2-1,CSASEGLAGGPVNEQFF
TRBV10-3,TRBJ2-3,CAISKTSGGVTDTQYF
TRBV7-2,TRBJ2-1,CASSFGTGVNEQFF
TRBV5-6,TRBJ2-1,CASSSWRGRGEQFF
TRBV11-2,TRBJ2-1,CASRGQDWVYNEQFF